A single sample gave rise to the 23 T cell receptor beta chains below, sequenced in a study of blood T cell repertoires in COVID-19. The assay was immunoSEQ multiplex PCR, and TCRdb's table has in-frame clones only and misses some. The repertoire holds 250,000 to 350,000 clones, with 87% as singletons. The sequencing sample was made of PBMCs or T cells enriched from blood (not recorded which). These receptors originate from a young woman who had recovered from COVID-19.

The chain uses TRBV29-1 and TRBJ1-1; no clear D. The CDR3 runs to 11 residues. V lost 7 bases, J lost 8 bases, and 14 bases lay in between. In germline, CDR1 is SQVTM, CDR2 ANQGSEA. This CDR3 is CSGTRTGEAFF. The CDR3 nucleotides read TGCAGCGGGACCCGGACGGGGGAAGCTTTCTTT.

This clone was counted once. The chain carries TRBV18 and TRBJ2-3; 7 bases are a match to TRBD1. Germline assignment: CDR1 KGHSH and CDR2 LQKENI. The CDR3 covers 14 residues. The ends lost 6 bases at V and 11 bases at J; junction bases unmatched: 14. CDR3 nucleotides: TGTGCCAGCTCCCTCGGACAGGAATTTATGGAGCAGTATTTT. This encodes CASSLGQEFMEQYF.

This chain links TRBV7-9 with TRBJ1-1; possible D gene TRBD1, 6 bases. V lost 4 bases and J 0 bases, leaving 9 bases between the germline ends. Germline V gene data show CDR1 as SEHNR and CDR2 as FQNEAQ (reference sequence). The CDR3 has 14 residues. CDR3 amino acids: CASSSGQLNTEAFF. CDR3 in DNA: TGTGCCAGCAGCTCCGGACAGTTGAACACTGAAGCTTTCTTT.

DNA for the CDR3: TGTGCCAGCAGCTTACTCGGGGGTACCATGAACACTGAAGCTTTCTTT. Its translation is CASSLLGGTMNTEAFF. The chain carries TRBV11-2 and TRBJ1-1; D might be TRBD1 (5 bases). The length of the CDR3 is 16 residues. The ends were cut back, 2 bases at V and 0 bases at J, with 13 bases in the middle. The germline V gene encodes CDR1 SGHAT and CDR2 FQNNGV.

Here the CDR3 reads CAWSGGRGLLGYTF. The CDR3 coding sequence is TGTGCCTGGAGTGGGGGCAGGGGGCTTCTTGGCTACACCTTC. The chain carries TRBV30 and TRBJ1-2; TRBD1 aligns across 8 bases. Germline V gives CDR1 GTSNPN, CDR2 SVGIG (reference sequence). Trimming cost V 1 base and J 7 bases; bases outside gene matches: 8. There are 14 residues in the CDR3.

The CDR3 sequence is CASSEIVGTGRPLQHF. For the CDR3, the DNA is TGCGCCAGCAGTGAGATTGTGGGGACAGGCCGTCCGCTCCAGCATTTT. The J gene is TRBJ1-5, the V gene TRBV10-2, with TRBD1 identical over 8 bases. V was clipped by 2 bases and J by 12 bases; unmatched bases: 15. The CDR3 spans 16 residues. Germline-derived CDR1 and CDR2 are WSHSY and SAAADI.

This clone was seen only once. This chain joins TRBV5-5 and TRBJ1-6; 7 bases line up with TRBD1. V lost 4 bases, J lost 5 bases, and 6 bases stayed unmatched. The CDR3 totals 15 residues. CDR1 is SGHKS and CDR2 is YYEKEE in the germline V gene (reference sequence). For the CDR3, the DNA is TGTGCCAGCAGCCGGACAGGCGGCGATAATTCACCCCTCCACTTT. This translates into CASSRTGGDNSPLHF.

The genes are TRBV14 and TRBJ1-1; D is ambiguous. Germline V gene sequence: CDR1 SGHDN, CDR2 FVKESK. This CDR3 is 14 amino acids long. Trimming left V 3 bases short and J 5 bases short, with 13 bases between. CDR3 in amino acids: CASSQRVRGTEAFF. CDR3 sequence (DNA): TGTGCCAGCAGCCAGCGGGTACGAGGAACTGAAGCTTTCTTT.

The chain combines TRBV30 with TRBJ1-5; 9 positions match TRBD1. The V and J ends lost 1 base and 1 base, in that order; junction bases with no gene match: 2. This CDR3 comprises 15 residues. Germline CDR1 GTSNPN, CDR2 SVGIG (reference sequence). The CDR3 is CAWSDRGLSNQPQHF. Here the CDR3 DNA reads TGTGCCTGGAGTGACAGGGGGCTCAGCAATCAGCCCCAGCATTTT.

This clone was seen only once. The CDR3: CASSYPSGGVSGANVLTF. The CDR3 nucleotides are TGTGCCAGCAGCTACCCGAGCGGGGGAGTTTCTGGGGCCAACGTCCTGACTTTC. The chain joins TRBV7-2 to TRBJ2-6; 8 bases map to TRBD2. The V gene end was trimmed by 4 bases and the J gene end by 1 base; junction bases not matched to a gene: 9. This CDR3 is 18 amino acids long. The V gene's germline CDR1 is SGHTA and CDR2 FQGNSA.

The chain has TRBV5-1 and TRBJ2-1, with TRBD2 identical over 8 bases. V lost 0 bases, J lost 6 bases, and 8 bases stayed unmatched. CDR3 length: 16 residues. Germline CDR1 SGHRS, CDR2 YFSETQ. The CDR3, as DNA: TGCGCCAGCAGCTTGGACGGCGGGGGGACGAGCAATGAGCAGTTCTTC. The encoded protein is CASSLDGGGTSNEQFF.

The rearrangement uses TRBV10-1 and TRBJ1-1; TRBD1 agrees at 7 bases. The CDR3 is made up of 13 amino acids. V was pared by 6 bases and J by 6 bases, with 7 bases of the junction left unmatched. Germline values: CDR1 WNHNN, CDR2 SYGVQD (reference sequence). CDR3 amino acids: CASSETGLAEAFF. In nucleotides, the CDR3 is TGCGCCAGCAGCGAGACAGGGTTGGCTGAAGCTTTCTTT.

The chain joins TRBV3-1 (or the pseudogene TRBV3-2) to TRBJ2-5, with 8 bases lining up with TRBD2. J gave up 5 bases and V 6 bases, and 8 bases lay outside the gene matches. In germline, CDR1 is LGHDT, CDR2 YNNKEL (reference sequence). The length of the CDR3 is 14 residues. The CDR3 nucleotides are TGTGCCAGCAGTACAAGCGGGGGCAGGGAGACCCAGTACTTC. It is translated as CASSTSGGRETQYF.

At least ten counts were recorded for this clone. The genes are TRBV3-1 (or the pseudogene TRBV3-2) and TRBJ1-2, with 7 bases aligning to TRBD1. This CDR3 region has 12 residues. The V gene's germline CDR1 is LGHDT and CDR2 YNNKEL (reference sequence). V shed 7 bases, J shed 6 bases, and the junction held 5 bases outside the gene matches. The CDR3 nucleotides are TGTGCCAGCACCGGGACAGTGGATGGCTACACCTTC. This translates into CASTGTVDGYTF.

The chain carries TRBV19 and TRBJ1-3; 8 nucleotides match TRBD1. This CDR3 has 14 residues. Germline CDR1 LNHDA, CDR2 SQIVND (reference sequence). The V segment lost 6 bases and the J segment 1 base; nucleotides outside the gene matches: 2. The CDR3 nucleotides read TGTGCCAGTAGATGGACAGGGTCTGGAAACACCATATATTTT. It encodes CASRWTGSGNTIYF.

The chain employs TRBV5-1 and TRBJ2-2, with TRBD1 matching 7 bases. J was trimmed by 7 bases and V by 4 bases; bases with no gene match: 7. Germline V gene sequence: CDR1 SGHRS, CDR2 YFSETQ. The CDR3 is 14 amino acids. DNA of the CDR3: TGCGCCAGCAGCCTCAGGGGGACGGGCGGGGAGCTGTTTTTT. This sequence encodes CASSLRGTGGELFF.

This chain uses TRBV19 with TRBJ1-6; 10 bases map to TRBD1. CDR1 is LNHDA and CDR2 is SQIVND in the germline V gene (reference sequence). The V and J ends lost 6 bases and 7 bases, in that order; junction bases with no gene match: 6. The CDR3 is made up of 15 amino acids. As DNA, the CDR3 is TGTGCCAGTAGGCAGGACAGGGGGGGGAATTCACCCCTCCACTTT. It is translated as CASRQDRGGNSPLHF.

This clone appeared a single time. This chain connects TRBV2 to TRBJ1-1, with TRBD1 matching over 10 bases. V lost 5 bases to trimming and J lost 6 bases; unmatched junction nucleotides: 9. The CDR3 is 15 amino acids. Germline-derived CDR1 and CDR2 are SNHLY and FYNNEI. CDR3 sequence: CASSTLAGTGAEAFF. CDR3 in DNA: TGTGCCAGCAGTACCCTGGCCGGGACAGGGGCTGAAGCTTTCTTT. The variable domain in full, completed from reference TRBV2 and TRBJ1-1, reads EPEVTQTPSHQVTQMGQEVILRCVPISNHLYFYWYRQILGQKVEFLVSFYNNEISEKSEIFDDQFSVERPDGSNFTLKIRSTKLEDSAMYFCASSTLAGTGAEAFFGQGTRLTVV.

The chain recombines TRBV19 with TRBJ1-1, with D maybe TRBD1 (5 bases). V lost 7 bases, J lost 5 bases, and 11 bases lay in between. The germline V gene has CDR1 LNHDA and CDR2 SQIVND (reference sequence). The CDR3 runs to 12 residues. CDR3 nucleotide sequence: TGTGCCAGTACTCAGGGTGAGACTGAAGCTTTCTTT. Amino acid sequence: CASTQGETEAFF.

The rearrangement uses TRBV7-9 and TRBJ2-3, with 8 nucleotides matching TRBD2. Germline V lookup: CDR1 SEHNR, CDR2 FQNEAQ (reference sequence). Trimming removed 2 bases from V and 0 bases from J; junction bases left unmatched: 4. There are 16 residues in the CDR3. DNA for the CDR3: TGTGCCAGCAGCTTAAGCGCTAGCGGGAGCACAGATACGCAGTATTTT. This codes for CASSLSASGSTDTQYF.

The CDR3 nucleotides read TGTGCCAGCTCACCATTCTCGAGGGCCAAGAGCAATCAGCCCCAGCATTTT. Its protein is CASSPFSRAKSNQPQHF. V and J are TRBV18 and TRBJ1-5; no firm D call. CDR3 size: 17 residues. V lost 2 bases, J lost 1 base, and 15 bases lay in between. Germline assignment: CDR1 KGHSH and CDR2 LQKENI. The full variable domain, with the rest looked up from reference TRBV18 and TRBJ1-5, is NAGVMQNPRHLVRRRGQEARLRCSPMKGHSHVYWYRQLPEEGLKFMVYLQKENIIDESGMPKERFSAEFPKEGPSILRIQQVVRGDSAAYFCASSPFSRAKSNQPQHFGDGTRLSIL.

The gene calls are TRBV19 and TRBJ2-3; 7 positions agree with TRBD2. This CDR3 is built from 20 residues. Germline V gene sequence: CDR1 LNHDA, CDR2 SQIVND (reference sequence). J was trimmed by 3 bases and V by 8 bases; bases with no gene match: 26. The CDR3 nucleotides are TGTGCCAGTGGAAATTTCAGACGCGGGGGTTTTCGAAAGGTTACAGATACGCAGTATTTT. It codes for CASGNFRRGGFRKVTDTQYF.

DNA of the CDR3: TGTGCCTGGAGTGTAAAAGTCCGTCGGGGGACCTTAGCCAAAAACATTCAGTACTTC. The encoded protein is CAWSVKVRRGTLAKNIQYF. This chain connects TRBV30 to TRBJ2-4; a possible D gene is TRBD2 (6 bases). The CDR3 totals 19 residues. V lost 0 bases and J 0 bases, leaving 21 bases between the germline ends. Germline CDR1 and CDR2: GTSNPN and SVGIG (reference sequence).